One and the same sample provided the 21 T cell receptor beta chains below, sequenced in a study of blood T cell repertoires in COVID-19. TCRdb's copy holds only in-frame clones and misses some; the assay was immunoSEQ multiplex PCR. The sample comprises fewer than 300,000 clones, about nine tenths of which are singletons, and approximately 2.1% rests with the top ten. Sequenced sample: peripheral blood. These receptors came from a woman aged 30 to 39 with COVID-19, enrolled during active disease.

This clone showed up just a few times. The CDR3 loop reads CASNRDSNSPLHF. Written as DNA, the CDR3 is TGCGCCAGCAACCGGGACAGTAATTCACCCCTCCACTTT. The chain carries TRBV5-1 and TRBJ1-6; 7 bases fit TRBD1. V trimming: 6 bases; J trimming: 6 bases; junction bases outside the gene matches: 3. Germline V CDR1 and CDR2: SGHRS, YFSETQ. The CDR3 consists of 13 residues.

The J gene is TRBJ2-1, the V gene TRBV28, with TRBD2 as a possible D gene (6 bases). In germline, CDR1 is MDHEN, CDR2 SYDVKM. V lost 6 bases, J lost 9 bases, and 21 bases lay in between. There are 15 residues in the CDR3. CDR3 nucleotides: TGTGCCAGCAGCACTCTAGCGTCGGAGCTAGGTGAGCAGTTCTTC. Residues: CASSTLASELGEQFF.

The chain joins TRBV28 to TRBJ2-1; TRBD1 is a possible D gene (5 bases). Trimming shortened V by 8 bases and J by 8 bases, and 7 bases separated the two germline ends. CDR3 length: 10 residues. Germline CDR1 and CDR2: MDHEN and SYDVKM. CDR3 in amino acids: CASQGYEQFF. CDR3 DNA sequence: TGTGCCAGCCAGGGCTATGAGCAGTTCTTC.

The CDR3 loop reads CASINGGVREKLFF. CDR3 bases: TGTGCCAGCATTAACGGGGGAGTTAGAGAAAAACTGTTTTTT. This chain joins TRBV6-4 and TRBJ1-4; perhaps TRBD1 as D (5 bases). CDR1 is MRHNA and CDR2 is SNTAGT in the germline V gene. V lost 7 bases to trimming and J lost 8 bases, with 17 bases between them. The CDR3 spans 14 residues.

A single count supports this clone. CDR3 residues: CASGEGSMNTEAFF. In DNA form, the CDR3 reads TGTGCCAGTGGGGAGGGTTCGATGAACACTGAAGCTTTCTTT. This chain links TRBV19 with TRBJ1-1; D ambiguous. V lost 8 bases, J lost 0 bases, and 13 bases lay in between. CDR3 length: 14 amino acids. Germline CDR1 is LNHDA and CDR2 is SQIVND (reference sequence). Together with reference TRBV19 and TRBJ1-1, the CDR3 gives the full variable domain: DGGITQSPKYLFRKEGQNVTLSCEQNLNHDAMYWYRQDPGQGLRLIYYSQIVNDFQKGDIAEGYSVSREKKESFPLTVTSAQKNPTAFYLCASGEGSMNTEAFFGQGTRLTVV.

The rearrangement links TRBV5-1 to TRBJ2-7, with D possibly TRBD2 on 5 matching bases. The germline V gene has CDR1 SGHRS and CDR2 YFSETQ. CDR3 length: 12 residues. V dropped 4 bases and J dropped 2 bases, with 7 bases sitting between them. For the CDR3, the DNA is TGCGCCAGCAGCGAGGGCACCTACGAGCAGTACTTC. It encodes CASSEGTYEQYF.

This clone was seen once. The chain combines TRBV25-1 with TRBJ2-7, with D maybe TRBD1 (6 bases). The CDR3 contains 18 residues. The germline CDR1 and CDR2 sequences are MGHDK and SYGVNS. The V end lost 4 bases, the J end lost 7 bases, and 29 bases lay between the germline ends. The CDR3 reads CASSVLSIDRSVPREQYF. Written as DNA, the CDR3 is TGTGCCAGCAGTGTACTCTCTATCGACAGGTCTGTACCGAGAGAGCAGTACTTC.

This chain joins TRBV7-8 and TRBJ1-4; 10 nucleotides line up with TRBD1. Trimming removed 4 bases from V and 1 base from J; junction bases left unmatched: 9. CDR3 size: 18 residues. In germline, CDR1 is SGHVS, CDR2 FQNEAQ. CDR3 sequence: CASSSLTGGSGTNEKLFF. The CDR3 DNA reads as TGTGCCAGCAGCTCCTTGACAGGGGGCTCAGGAACTAATGAAAAACTGTTTTTT. The variable domain in full, completed from reference TRBV7-8 and TRBJ1-4, reads GAGVSQSPRYKVAKRGQDVALRCDPISGHVSLFWYQQALGQGPEFLTYFQNEAQLDKSGLPSDRFFAERPEGSVSTLKIQRTQQEDSAVYLCASSSLTGGSGTNEKLFFGSGTQLSVL.

The chain uses TRBV15 and TRBJ2-3; 11 nucleotides line up with TRBD2. V trimming: 5 bases; J trimming: 1 base; junction bases outside the gene matches: 8. The germline V gene has CDR1 LNHNV and CDR2 YYDKDF (reference sequence). This CDR3 contains 17 residues. CDR3 nucleotides: TGTGCCACCAGCGCGTTAGGGACTAGCGGAGGCACAGATACGCAGTATTTT. This gives the protein CATSALGTSGGTDTQYF. The full variable domain, with the rest looked up from reference TRBV15 and TRBJ2-3, is DAMVIQNPRYQVTQFGKPVTLSCSQTLNHNVMYWYQQKSSQAPKLLFHYYDKDFNNEADTPDNFQSRRPNTSFCFLDIRSPGLGDTAMYLCATSALGTSGGTDTQYFGPGTRLTVL.

This rearrangement joins TRBV5-6 to TRBJ2-1; D uncertain. Between the trimmed V and J ends, which lost 5 bases and 0 bases, there was a span of 12 bases. The CDR3 has 15 amino acids. The germline V gene encodes CDR1 SGHDT and CDR2 YYEEEE. The CDR3 DNA follows: TGTGCCAGCAGTCCTGCCTTGAGCTCCTACAATGAGCAGTTCTTC. Translation: CASSPALSSYNEQFF.

The chain combines TRBV27 with TRBJ1-2; D possibly corresponds to TRBD1 (5 bases). There are 15 residues in the CDR3. Germline V lookup: CDR1 MNHEY, CDR2 SMNVEV (reference sequence). Between the trimmed V and J ends, which lost 6 bases and 1 base, there was a span of 15 bases. The CDR3 sequence is CASSPIGGDNYGYTF. CDR3 DNA sequence: TGTGCCAGCAGCCCTATCGGGGGGGATAACTATGGCTACACCTTC.

This clone has just one count. V and J are TRBV19 and TRBJ1-1, with 9 bases fitting TRBD1. This CDR3 spans 14 amino acids. The junction had 4 bases not matched to a gene; V was cut back by 3 bases and J by 5 bases. Per the germline V gene, CDR1 is LNHDA and CDR2 is SQIVND (reference sequence). CDR3 nucleotides: TGTGCCAGTAGTATCGGGACAGGGAAGACTGAAGCTTTCTTT. Its translation: CASSIGTGKTEAFF.

The J gene is TRBJ2-7, the V gene TRBV7-2; D might be TRBD1 (5 bases). This CDR3 has 12 amino acids. The V gene's germline CDR1 is SGHTA and CDR2 FQGNSA. The CDR3 protein is CASGQSSYEQYF. The CDR3 nucleotides are TGTGCTAGTGGACAAAGCTCCTACGAGCAGTACTTC. Complete variable domain (other parts from reference TRBV7-2 and TRBJ2-7): GAGVSQSPSNKVTEKGKDVELRCDPISGHTALYWYRQSLGQGLEFLIYFQGNSAPDKSGLPSDRFSAERTGGSVSTLTIQRTQQEDSAVYLCASGQSSYEQYFGPGTRLTVT.

The chain employs TRBV19 and TRBJ1-5; no clear D. The CDR3 sequence is 14 residues long. Germline-derived CDR1 and CDR2 are LNHDA and SQIVND (reference sequence). Trimming took 0 bases from V and 3 from J, leaving 6 bases between them. The chain's CDR3 is CASSIDRFNQPQHF. The CDR3 nucleotides are TGTGCCAGTAGTATAGATCGTTTCAATCAGCCCCAGCATTTT.

The genes are TRBV12-3 or TRBV12-4 and TRBJ2-1; 7 nucleotides align to TRBD2. The J segment lost 10 bases and the V segment lost 3 bases, leaving 0 bases of the junction unmatched. The CDR3 contains 11 residues. The DNA of the CDR3 is TGTGCCAGCAGTTTGCGGGAGGAGCAGTTCTTC. Translation: CASSLREEQFF.

This chain uses TRBV7-2 with TRBJ2-3; D is uncertain. Germline V lookup: CDR1 SGHTA, CDR2 FQGNSA. Trimming removed 2 bases from V and 1 base from J, with 4 bases in between. This CDR3 is built from 13 residues. The DNA of the CDR3 is TGTGCCAGCAGCTTACCCGGCACAGATACGCAGTATTTT. This encodes CASSLPGTDTQYF.

This clone is a singleton in its sample. The chain recombines TRBV10-1 with TRBJ2-1; 8 bases match TRBD2. The V and J ends lost 0 bases and 4 bases, in that order; junction bases with no gene match: 5. Germline assignment: CDR1 WNHNN and CDR2 SYGVQD (reference sequence). This CDR3 has 16 amino acids. The CDR3 sequence is CASSESTGGPYNEQFF. The CDR3 DNA follows: TGCGCCAGCAGTGAGTCGACGGGAGGGCCGTACAATGAGCAGTTCTTC.

The chain is built from TRBV4-1 and TRBJ1-5; perhaps TRBD1 as D (6 bases). Between the trimmed V and J ends, which lost 6 bases and 0 bases, there was a span of 12 bases. This CDR3 spans 15 amino acids. The germline CDR1 and CDR2 sequences are MGHRA and YSYEKL. Here the CDR3 reads CASSKGQSSNQPQHF. In nucleotides, the CDR3 is TGCGCCAGCAGTAAAGGACAGTCTAGCAATCAGCCCCAGCATTTT.

The chain employs TRBV6-5 and TRBJ1-1, with 7 positions matching TRBD1. The CDR3 loop spans 14 amino acids. Germline V gene lookup returns CDR1 MNHEY and CDR2 SVGAGI. With 5 bases clipped from V and 5 bases from J, the junction kept 8 bases outside the gene matches. CDR3 coding DNA: TGTGCCAGCAGTCGAGGACAGGTGGGGACTGAAGCTTTCTTT. Protein sequence: CASSRGQVGTEAFF.

The rearrangement joins TRBV6-2 or TRBV6-3 to TRBJ2-3; TRBD1 might be the D (5 bases). CDR3 size: 14 residues. The V and J ends lost 2 bases and 3 bases respectively, with 9 bases between them. Per the germline V gene, CDR1 is MNHEY and CDR2 is SVGEGT. CDR3 in DNA: TGTGCCAGCAGTTACGGGCAGGGTACAGATACGCAGTATTTT. It translates to CASSYGQGTDTQYF.

This chain joins TRBV7-3 and TRBJ2-1, with 12 nucleotides matching TRBD2. The CDR3 runs to 17 residues. Germline CDR1 reads SGHTA; CDR2 reads FQGTGA. With 5 bases clipped from V and 8 bases from J, the junction kept 13 bases outside the gene matches. As DNA, the CDR3 is TGTGCCAGCAGCCCCCGGCCGACTAGCGGGAGTAGCCATGAGCAGTTCTTC. As protein: CASSPRPTSGSSHEQFF.